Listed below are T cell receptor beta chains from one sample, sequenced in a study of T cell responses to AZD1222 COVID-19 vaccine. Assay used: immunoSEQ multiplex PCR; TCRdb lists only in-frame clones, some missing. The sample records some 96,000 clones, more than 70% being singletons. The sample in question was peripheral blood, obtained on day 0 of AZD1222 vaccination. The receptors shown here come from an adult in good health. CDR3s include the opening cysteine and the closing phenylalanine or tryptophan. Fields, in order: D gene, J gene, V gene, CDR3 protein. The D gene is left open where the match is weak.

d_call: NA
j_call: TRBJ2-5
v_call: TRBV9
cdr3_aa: CASSASRQETQYF

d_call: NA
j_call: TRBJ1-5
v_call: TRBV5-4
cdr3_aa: CASSLEGQPQHF

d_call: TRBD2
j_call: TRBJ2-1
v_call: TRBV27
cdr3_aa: CASSPTNRGGVGNEQFF

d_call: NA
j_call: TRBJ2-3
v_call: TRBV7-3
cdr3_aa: CASSPALARTDTQYF

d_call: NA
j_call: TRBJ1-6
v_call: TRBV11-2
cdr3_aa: CASSLVGVPLHF

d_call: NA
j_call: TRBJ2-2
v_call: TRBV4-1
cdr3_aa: CASSQAGHTGELFF

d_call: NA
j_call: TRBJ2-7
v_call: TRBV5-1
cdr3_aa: CASSLAATTISYEQYF

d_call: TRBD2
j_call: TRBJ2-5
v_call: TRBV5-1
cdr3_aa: CASSLAPSGGQETQYF

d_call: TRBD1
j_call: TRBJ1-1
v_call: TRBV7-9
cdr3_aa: CASSLVSGQETEAFF

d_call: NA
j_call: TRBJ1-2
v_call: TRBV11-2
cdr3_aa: CASSLYGSGYTF

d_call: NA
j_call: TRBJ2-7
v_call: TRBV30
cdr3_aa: CAWMISHEQYF

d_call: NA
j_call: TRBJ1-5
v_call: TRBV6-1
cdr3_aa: CASSDRGSPMNQPQHF

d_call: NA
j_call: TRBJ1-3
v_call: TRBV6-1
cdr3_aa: CASSEWGNTIYF

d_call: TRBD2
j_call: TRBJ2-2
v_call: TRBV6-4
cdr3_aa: CASSDSGLAGPANTGELFF

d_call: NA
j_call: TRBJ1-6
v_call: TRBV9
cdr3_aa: CASNLEGGLGSPLHF

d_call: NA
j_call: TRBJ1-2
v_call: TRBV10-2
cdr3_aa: CASSEAGIGYGYTF

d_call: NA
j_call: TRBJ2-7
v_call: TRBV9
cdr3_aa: CASSPRPGFYEQYF

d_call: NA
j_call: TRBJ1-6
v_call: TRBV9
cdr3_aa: CASSETDSTPLHF

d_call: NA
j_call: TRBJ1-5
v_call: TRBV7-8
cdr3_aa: CASSLGDRLSNQPQHF

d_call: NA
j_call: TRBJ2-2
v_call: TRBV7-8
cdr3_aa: CASSKAGTSNTGELFF

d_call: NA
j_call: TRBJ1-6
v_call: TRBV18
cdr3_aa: CASHRTDNNSPLHF

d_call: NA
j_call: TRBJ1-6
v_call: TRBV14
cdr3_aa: CASSPGITNSPLHF

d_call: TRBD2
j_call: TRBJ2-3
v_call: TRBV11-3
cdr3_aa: CASSPRTSGDQDTQYF

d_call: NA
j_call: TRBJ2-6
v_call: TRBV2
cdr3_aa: CASSEPGGAPGANVLTF

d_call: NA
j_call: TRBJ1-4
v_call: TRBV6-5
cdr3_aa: CASRRKMAANEKLFF

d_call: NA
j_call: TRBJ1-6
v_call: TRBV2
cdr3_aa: CASSELTTVNSPLHF

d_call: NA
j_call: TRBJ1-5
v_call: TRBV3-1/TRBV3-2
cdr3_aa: CASSSQGSQPQHF

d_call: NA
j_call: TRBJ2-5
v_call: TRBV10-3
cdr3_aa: CAISAFSEETQYF

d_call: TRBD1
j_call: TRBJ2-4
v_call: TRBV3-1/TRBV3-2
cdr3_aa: CASSAGTGAKNIQYF

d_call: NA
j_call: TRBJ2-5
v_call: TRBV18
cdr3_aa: CASSPYADGETQYF

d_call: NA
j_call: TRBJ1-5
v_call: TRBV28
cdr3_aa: CASSPGFLGQPQHF

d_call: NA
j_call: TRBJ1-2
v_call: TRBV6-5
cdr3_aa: CASSPGRVAMGGYTF

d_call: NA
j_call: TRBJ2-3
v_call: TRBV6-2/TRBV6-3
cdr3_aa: CASSYSRVSTDTQYF

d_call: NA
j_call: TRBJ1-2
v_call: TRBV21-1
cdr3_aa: CASNPPGGGPYGYTF

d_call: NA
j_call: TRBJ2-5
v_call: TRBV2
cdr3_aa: CASRRESGKKTQYF

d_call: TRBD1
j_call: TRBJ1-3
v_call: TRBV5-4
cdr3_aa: CASSIDRGHGNTIYF

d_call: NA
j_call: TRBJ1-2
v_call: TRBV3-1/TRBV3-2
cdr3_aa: CASSQESYGYTF

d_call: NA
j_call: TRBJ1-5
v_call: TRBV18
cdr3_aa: CASSPQSGGGNQPQHF

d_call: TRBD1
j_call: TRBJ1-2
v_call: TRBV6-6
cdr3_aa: CASSLQGADYGYTF

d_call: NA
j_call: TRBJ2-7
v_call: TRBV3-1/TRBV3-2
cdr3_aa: CASSQNTKIYEQYF

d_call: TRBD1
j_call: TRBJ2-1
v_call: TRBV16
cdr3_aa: CASSQSSGTGGNEQFF

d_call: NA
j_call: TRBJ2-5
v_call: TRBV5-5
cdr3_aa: CASSPSTTQYF

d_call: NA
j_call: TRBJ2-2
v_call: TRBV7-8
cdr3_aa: CASSALPGSTGELFF

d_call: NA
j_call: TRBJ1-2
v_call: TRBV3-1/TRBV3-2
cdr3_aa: CASSQAGSNYGYTF

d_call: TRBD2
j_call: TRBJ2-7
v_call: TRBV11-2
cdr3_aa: CASSREGPEQYF

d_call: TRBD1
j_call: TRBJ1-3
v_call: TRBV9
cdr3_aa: CASSASGTELLSSGNTIYF

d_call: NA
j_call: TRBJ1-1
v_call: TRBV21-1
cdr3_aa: CARRLGTSTEAFF

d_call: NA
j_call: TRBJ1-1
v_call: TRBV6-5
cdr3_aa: CASSKSLEGTEAFF

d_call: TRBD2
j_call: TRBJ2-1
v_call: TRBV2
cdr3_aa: CASMSAGGVYNEQFF

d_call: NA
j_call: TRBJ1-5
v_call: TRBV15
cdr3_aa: CATSADEYQPQHF

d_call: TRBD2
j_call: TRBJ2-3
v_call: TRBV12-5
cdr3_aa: CASGANSGGTSGTDTQYF

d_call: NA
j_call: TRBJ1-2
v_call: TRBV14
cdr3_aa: CASSLITGTERNYGYTF

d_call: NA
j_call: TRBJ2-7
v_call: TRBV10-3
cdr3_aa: CATFEETVPYEQYF